The text below deals with one T cell receptor (beta chain). A junction boundary mismatches the germline segment, possibly from a read error. TCRdb passed the 5' RACE reads through MiXCR, listing each CDR3 protein once. The sample holds around 550,000 distinct CDR3 sequences; roughly 15% are singletons and the top ten take around 0.48%. The data are from a study of identical twins. This CDR3 contains 11 residues. From germline, CDR1 is SNHLY and CDR2 FYNNEI. Another study also made use of these data, one on yellow fever vaccine responses in identical twins.

Material for sequencing was CD4+ T cells sorted from blood. This TCR came from a woman between 18 and 30 years old in good health. This sequence joins TRBV2 and TRBJ2-3; 9 nucleotides match TRBD2. This CDR3 is CASSVKLAGSF. CDR3 DNA: TGTGCCAGCAGTGTAAAGCTAGCGGGGTCCTTT.